Shown below are 11 T cell receptor beta chains from a single sample sequenced in a study of blood T cell repertoires in COVID-19. The assay was immunoSEQ multiplex PCR, and TCRdb's table has in-frame clones only and misses some. Of fewer than 300,000 clones listed, 80% to 85% were seen once; the top ten hold over 4%. The material sequenced was PBMCs or T cells enriched from blood (not recorded which). The receptors come from a man in his forties who had been exposed to COVID-19.

The chain couples TRBV30 to TRBJ2-1; 7 nucleotides agree with TRBD2. CDR1 GTSNPN and CDR2 SVGIG come from the germline V gene (reference sequence). The CDR3 contains 13 residues. Trimming removed 1 base from V and 7 bases from J; junction bases left unmatched: 4. CDR3 amino acids: CAWSGLASNEQFF. The CDR3 DNA follows: TGTGCCTGGAGTGGACTAGCATCTAATGAGCAGTTCTTC. Full variable domain (rest looked up from reference TRBV30 and TRBJ2-1): SQTIHQWPATLVQPVGSPLSLECTVEGTSNPNLYWYRQAAGRGLQLLFYSVGIGQISSEVPQNLSASRPQDRQFILSSKKLLLSDSGFYLCAWSGLASNEQFFGPGTRLTVL.

The chain recombines TRBV9 with TRBJ2-2; D is unclear. V was trimmed by 0 bases and J by 6 bases, leaving 9 bases between them. Germline values: CDR1 SGDLS, CDR2 YYNGEE. The CDR3 spans 14 residues. The CDR3 protein is CASSVDRYPGELFF. The CDR3, as DNA: TGTGCCAGCAGCGTAGATCGGTATCCCGGGGAGCTGTTTTTT.

This chain links TRBV7-8 with TRBJ2-3; 7 bases are a match to TRBD2. The J segment lost 1 base and the V segment lost 3 bases, leaving 13 bases of the junction unmatched. The CDR3 loop spans 18 amino acids. Per germline, CDR1 SGHVS and CDR2 FQNEAQ. CDR3 in amino acids: CASSFLYSGAGGTDTQYF. The CDR3 coding sequence is TGTGCCAGCAGCTTTCTTTATTCCGGCGCGGGGGGCACAGATACGCAGTATTTT.

The chain employs TRBV7-9 and TRBJ2-1; possibly TRBD2 for D (7 bases). V lost 3 bases and J lost 5, with 11 bases in between. Germline lookup yields CDR1 SEHNR and CDR2 FQNEAQ (reference sequence). The CDR3 loop spans 14 amino acids. CDR3 nucleotide sequence: TGTGCCAGCAGCTTTGGCGGGGGCGACAATGAGCAGTTCTTC. It is translated as CASSFGGGDNEQFF.

The rearrangement joins TRBV10-2 to TRBJ2-3; D gene uncertain. This CDR3 contains 14 residues. The germline V gene has CDR1 WSHSY and CDR2 SAAADI. With 7 bases removed from V and 5 bases from J, the gap between germline ends came to 16 bases. CDR3 amino acids: CASTDEQFLDTQYF. The CDR3 bases are TGCGCCAGCACCGACGAACAGTTCTTAGATACGCAGTATTTT.

This rearrangement joins TRBV2 to TRBJ1-2; D possibly corresponds to TRBD1 (5 bases). V shed 8 bases and J shed 4 bases, with 11 bases lying between them. Germline lookup yields CDR1 SNHLY and CDR2 FYNNEI. There are 12 residues in the CDR3. The CDR3 here is CASQTALYGYTF. The CDR3 DNA follows: TGTGCCAGCCAGACAGCCCTCTATGGCTACACCTTC.

The J gene is TRBJ1-1, the V gene TRBV4-2, with D perhaps matching TRBD1 (6 bases). CDR1 LGHNA and CDR2 YNFKEQ come from the germline V gene. Trimming took off 3 bases at V and 4 bases at J, with 15 bases between the two ends. The CDR3 sequence is 15 residues long. CDR3 in amino acids: CASSHNRAVSTEAFF. In DNA form, the CDR3 reads TGTGCCAGCAGCCATAACAGGGCTGTGAGCACTGAAGCTTTCTTT.

The rearrangement uses TRBV5-1 and TRBJ2-2, with 9 nucleotides matching TRBD1. The CDR3 totals 18 residues. After removal of 1 base from V and 6 bases from J, the junction contained 13 bases not matched to a gene. CDR1 and CDR2 (germline): SGHRS, YFSETQ. This CDR3 reads CASSLSIPGTGFAGELFF. CDR3 DNA: TGCGCCAGCAGCTTGAGTATTCCTGGGACAGGGTTCGCCGGGGAGCTGTTTTTT.

The table lists this clone with a count of one. V gene TRBV9 combines with J gene TRBJ1-2, with 9 positions matching TRBD1. Germline CDR1 SGDLS, CDR2 YYNGEE. The CDR3 sequence is 16 residues long. V lost 0 bases and J lost 3; bases outside the gene matches: 6. This CDR3 is CASSVGTGATDYGYTF. The CDR3 bases are TGTGCCAGCAGCGTAGGGACAGGGGCCACTGACTATGGCTACACCTTC.

This chain links TRBV19 with TRBJ2-5, with a weak D call TRBD2 (6 bases). Germline values: CDR1 LNHDA, CDR2 SQIVND (reference sequence). Trimming pared 5 bases from V and 5 bases from J, leaving 9 bases between. This CDR3 comprises 12 residues. The CDR3 nucleotides are TGTGCCAGTAGTGAGGGGAGGGAGACCCAGTACTTC. This codes for CASSEGRETQYF.

A single count supports this clone. For the CDR3, the DNA is TGTGCCAGCCTCCGGAAACTAATGAACACTGAAGCTTTCTTT. It encodes CASLRKLMNTEAFF. The chain combines TRBV2 with TRBJ1-1; no clear D gene. Between the trimmed V and J ends, which lost 8 bases and 0 bases, there was a span of 13 bases. The CDR3 extends over 14 amino acids. CDR1 is SNHLY, CDR2 FYNNEI, per germline.